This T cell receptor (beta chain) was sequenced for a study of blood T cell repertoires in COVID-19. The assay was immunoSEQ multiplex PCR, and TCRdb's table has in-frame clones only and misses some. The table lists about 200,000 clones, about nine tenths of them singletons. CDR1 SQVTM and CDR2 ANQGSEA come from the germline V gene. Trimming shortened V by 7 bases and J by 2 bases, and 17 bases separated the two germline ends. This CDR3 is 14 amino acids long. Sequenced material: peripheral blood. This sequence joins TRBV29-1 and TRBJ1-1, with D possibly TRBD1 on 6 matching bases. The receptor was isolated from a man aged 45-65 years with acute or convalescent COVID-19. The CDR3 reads CSALDRWENTEAFF. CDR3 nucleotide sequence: TGCAGCGCCCTGGACAGATGGGAAAACACTGAAGCTTTCTTT.